The 21 T cell receptor beta chains presented below share a single source sample, sequenced in a study of cytomegalovirus exposure and HLA in healthy donors. Both 60 Vbeta primers and 13 Jbeta primers went into the PCR. Produced via immunoSEQ multiplex PCR; TCRdb's table is partial and in-frame only. The repertoire holds around 170,000 clones, 70% to 85% seen once, with roughly 0.64% in the top ten. Sequencing input: PBMCs. These receptors were obtained from a woman between 40 and 55 years old in good health and CMV-seronegative.

This clone was seen only once. This chain uses TRBV4-2 with TRBJ2-3; TRBD2 agrees at 8 bases. The CDR3 length is 16 residues. Germline-derived CDR1 and CDR2 are LGHNA and YNFKEQ. V shed 0 bases, J shed 6 bases, and the junction held 8 bases outside the gene matches. The CDR3 sequence: CASSQEEAGGHDTQYF. CDR3 nucleotide sequence: TGTGCCAGCAGCCAAGAGGAGGCGGGGGGCCACGATACGCAGTATTTT.

The genes are TRBV2 and TRBJ2-2; D call uncertain. Germline V gene lookup returns CDR1 SNHLY and CDR2 FYNNEI. This CDR3 is 15 amino acids long. The germline V and J ends were trimmed by 3 bases and 4 bases, with 12 bases remaining between them. CDR3 in amino acids: CASSDLRFGTGELFF. CDR3 in DNA: TGTGCCAGCAGTGACCTACGGTTCGGCACCGGGGAGCTGTTTTTT.

This clone has only one observation. The gene calls are TRBV7-2 and TRBJ1-4; TRBD1 agrees at 9 bases. The CDR3 has 15 amino acids. CDR1 and CDR2 (germline): SGHTA, FQGNSA. The J segment lost 8 bases and the V segment lost 5 bases, leaving 9 bases of the junction unmatched. CDR3 sequence (DNA): TGTGCCAGCAGCCCCGGGACAGGGAAATCGGAAAAACTGTTTTTT. Amino acid sequence: CASSPGTGKSEKLFF. The full variable domain, in which reference TRBV7-2 and TRBJ1-4 provide the parts outside the CDR3, is GAGVSQSPSNKVTEKGKDVELRCDPISGHTALYWYRQSLGQGLEFLIYFQGNSAPDKSGLPSDRFSAERTGGSVSTLTIQRTQQEDSAVYLCASSPGTGKSEKLFFGSGTQLSVL.

This chain connects TRBV6-4 to TRBJ2-3, with 9 bases matching TRBD2. J gave up 1 base and V 6 bases, and 5 bases lay outside the gene matches. This CDR3 contains 15 residues. Per germline, CDR1 MRHNA and CDR2 SNTAGT. CDR3 sequence reads: CASSPSGGRTDTQYF. In DNA, the CDR3 is TGTGCCAGCAGCCCAAGCGGGGGGCGCACAGATACGCAGTATTTT.

The chain uses TRBV23-1 and TRBJ1-3; TRBD1 aligns across 8 bases. TRBV23-1 is identified as an open reading frame with a role that is uncertain. The CDR3 is 15 amino acids. V was pared by 4 bases and J by 6 bases, with 8 bases of the junction left unmatched. CDR3 in DNA: TGCGCCAGCAGTCGTCAAACAGGGGGGGTAAACACCATATATTTT. It is translated as CASSRQTGGVNTIYF.

The V and J genes are TRBV18 and TRBJ2-3; TRBD1 matches at 8 bases. The CDR3 loop spans 14 amino acids. The V segment lost 8 bases and the J segment 3 bases; nucleotides outside the gene matches: 7. CDR1 and CDR2 from the germline V gene are KGHSH and LQKENI. CDR3 nucleotides: TGTGCCAGCCTCCGAACAGGGGGAACAGATACGCAGTATTTT. Amino acid sequence: CASLRTGGTDTQYF.

This chain connects TRBV13 to TRBJ2-3; weak D call: TRBD1 (5 bases). Germline loops: CDR1 PRHDT, CDR2 FYEKMQ (reference sequence). The CDR3 runs to 13 residues. V was shortened by 7 bases and J by 6 bases, with 14 bases between the two germline ends. DNA of the CDR3: TGTGCCAGCACGCAGGGAACGCGGGATACGCAGTATTTT. Translating it yields CASTQGTRDTQYF. The whole variable domain, filled in from reference TRBV13 and TRBJ2-3, reads AAGVIQSPRHLIKEKRETATLKCYPIPRHDTVYWYQQGPGQDPQFLISFYEKMQSDKGSIPDRFSAQQFSDYHSELNMSSLELGDSALYFCASTQGTRDTQYFGPGTRLTVL.

The chain recombines TRBV5-6 with TRBJ2-5; tentatively, D is TRBD1 (5 bases). The V end was cut by 4 bases, the J end by 4 bases, with 14 bases between. Germline CDR1 SGHDT, CDR2 YYEEEE. The CDR3 runs 14 residues. CDR3 sequence reads: CASSPVGRGETQYF. The DNA for the CDR3 is TGTGCCAGCAGCCCGGTGGGGCGAGGAGAGACCCAGTACTTC.

The chain carries TRBV11-2 and TRBJ1-3; no clear D gene. Between the trimmed V and J ends, which lost 6 bases and 0 bases, there was a span of 15 bases. This CDR3 is 16 amino acids long. Germline CDR1 is SGHAT and CDR2 is FQNNGV. The CDR3 is CASRPTGRDSGNTIYF. CDR3 DNA: TGTGCCAGCAGGCCTACCGGGAGGGACTCTGGAAACACCATATATTTT. Using reference TRBV11-2 and TRBJ1-3 for the parts outside the CDR3, the full variable domain is EAGVAQSPRYKIIEKRQSVAFWCNPISGHATLYWYQQILGQGPKLLIQFQNNGVVDDSQLPKDRFSAERLKGVDSTLKIQPAKLEDSAVYLCASRPTGRDSGNTIYFGEGSWLTVV.

The chain employs TRBV5-1 and TRBJ1-4; 10 bases agree with TRBD1. The CDR3 has 16 residues. CDR1 and CDR2 from the germline V gene are SGHRS and YFSETQ. The trim removed 3 bases at V and 6 bases at J, leaving 8 bases unmatched. CDR3 sequence reads: CASSYRQGAHDEKLFF. The CDR3 nucleotides are TGCGCCAGCAGCTACCGACAGGGGGCGCATGATGAAAAACTGTTTTTT. Full variable domain (missing parts from reference TRBV5-1 and TRBJ1-4): KAGVTQTPRYLIKTRGQQVTLSCSPISGHRSVSWYQQTPGQGLQFLFEYFSETQRNKGNFPGRFSGRQFSNSRSEMNVSTLELGDSALYLCASSYRQGAHDEKLFFGSGTQLSVL.

The chain combines TRBV11-3 with TRBJ2-2; weak D call: TRBD1 (5 bases). The CDR3 extends over 17 amino acids. Trimming shortened V by 1 base and J by 2 bases, and 14 bases separated the two germline ends. The germline V gene encodes CDR1 SGHNT and CDR2 YENEEA. The CDR3 sequence: CASSLGAGQTNTGELFF. The CDR3 nucleotides read TGTGCCAGCAGCTTAGGGGCAGGGCAAACCAACACCGGGGAGCTGTTTTTT.

The rearrangement uses TRBV28 and TRBJ2-2; TRBD2 matches 7 bases. The CDR3 spans 16 residues. Germline V gives CDR1 MDHEN, CDR2 SYDVKM. V was pared by 3 bases and J by 2 bases, with 6 bases of the junction left unmatched. The CDR3 nucleotides are TGTGCCAGCAGTTTGTCTACTAGCGCAAACACCGGGGAGCTGTTTTTT. It yields the protein CASSLSTSANTGELFF. Combining the CDR3 with reference TRBV28 and TRBJ2-2 gives the whole variable domain DVKVTQSSRYLVKRTGEKVFLECVQDMDHENMFWYRQDPGLGLRLIYFSYDVKMKEKGDIPEGYSVSREKKERFSLILESASTNQTSMYLCASSLSTSANTGELFFGEGSRLTVL.

V is TRBV9 and J is TRBJ1-1; D is unclear. The length of the CDR3 is 17 residues. The germline V and J ends were trimmed by 4 bases and 5 bases, with 24 bases remaining between them. Per the germline V gene, CDR1 is SGDLS and CDR2 is YYNGEE. The CDR3 DNA reads as TGTGCCAGCAGCCCCCAACCAGCAAGTCCGATCGGGACTGAAGCTTTCTTT. Protein: CASSPQPASPIGTEAFF. The whole variable domain, remainder taken from reference TRBV9 and TRBJ1-1, is DSGVTQTPKHLITATGQRVTLRCSPRSGDLSVYWYQQSLDQGLQFLIQYYNGEERAKGNILERFSAQQFPDLHSELNLSSLELGDSALYFCASSPQPASPIGTEAFFGQGTRLTVV.

V and J are TRBV5-1 and TRBJ2-1; D is perhaps TRBD2 (5 bases). CDR1 SGHRS and CDR2 YFSETQ come from the germline V gene. With 6 bases removed from V and 0 bases from J, the gap between germline ends came to 13 bases. This CDR3 comprises 15 residues. CDR3 region: CASTSGSSSYNEQFF. The DNA for the CDR3 is TGCGCCAGCACCTCGGGGAGCAGCTCCTACAATGAGCAGTTCTTC.

V and J are TRBV9 and TRBJ1-5; a possible D gene is TRBD1 (6 bases). Germline CDR1 reads SGDLS; CDR2 reads YYNGEE. CDR3 length: 14 amino acids. V shed 2 bases and J shed 5 bases, with 11 bases lying between them. The CDR3 nucleotides read TGTGCCAGCAGCGTGGGGGGGGCTTATCAGCCCCAGCATTTT. It codes for CASSVGGAYQPQHF.

This chain links TRBV29-1 with TRBJ2-7; 7 positions agree with TRBD2. The junction had 2 bases not matched to a gene; V was cut back by 4 bases and J by 2 bases. The CDR3 covers 12 residues. The germline V gene encodes CDR1 SQVTM and CDR2 ANQGSEA. CDR3 sequence reads: CSVGGGAYEQYF. CDR3 bases: TGCAGCGTTGGCGGGGGTGCCTACGAGCAGTACTTC.

This clone was found a few times. The chain employs TRBV13 and TRBJ1-1; a possible D gene is TRBD1 (6 bases). V dropped 0 bases and J dropped 1 base, with 9 bases sitting between them. The CDR3 consists of 15 residues. The germline V gene has CDR1 PRHDT and CDR2 FYEKMQ (reference sequence). CDR3 amino acids: CASSLGGGENTEAFF. As DNA, the CDR3 is TGTGCCAGCAGCTTAGGAGGGGGTGAGAACACTGAAGCTTTCTTT.

The rearrangement links TRBV5-6 to TRBJ2-2; D possibly corresponds to TRBD2 (6 bases). In germline, CDR1 is SGHDT, CDR2 YYEEEE. This CDR3 is 14 amino acids long. The V end lost 4 bases, the J end lost 3 bases, and 10 bases lay between the germline ends. The CDR3 region has the DNA TGTGCCAGCAGCCCGCGCGGGGACACCGGGGAGCTGTTTTTT. Translation gives CASSPRGDTGELFF.

The chain combines TRBV28 with TRBJ2-5, with D possibly TRBD2 on 5 matching bases. Germline V gene sequence: CDR1 MDHEN, CDR2 SYDVKM. The V and J ends lost 5 bases and 9 bases respectively, with 13 bases between them. The CDR3 runs 12 residues. CDR3 sequence: CASSAPLVAQYF. Written as DNA, the CDR3 is TGTGCCAGCAGTGCCCCACTAGTGGCCCAGTACTTC. Filled out from reference TRBV28 and TRBJ2-5, the complete variable domain reads DVKVTQSSRYLVKRTGEKVFLECVQDMDHENMFWYRQDPGLGLRLIYFSYDVKMKEKGDIPEGYSVSREKKERFSLILESASTNQTSMYLCASSAPLVAQYFGPGTRLLVL.

CDR3 region: CASILDQGNEQYF. In DNA form, the CDR3 reads TGTGCCAGCATTCTCGATCAGGGAAACGAGCAGTACTTC. The chain links TRBV6-5 to TRBJ2-7; weak D call: TRBD1 (5 bases). V was cut by 7 bases and J by 5 bases, with 15 bases left in between. Germline V gives CDR1 MNHEY, CDR2 SVGAGI. The CDR3 sequence is 13 residues long.

The chain employs TRBV6-7 and TRBJ2-1; TRBD2 matches 9 bases. TRBV6-7 is given ORF status, its function remaining uncertain. The CDR3 runs to 17 residues. Germline trimming cut 1 base from V and 10 bases from J; bases unmatched to any gene: 14. The CDR3 spells CASSYCPHSGGKSEQFF. Here the CDR3 DNA reads TGTGCCAGCAGTTACTGCCCTCACAGCGGGGGGAAAAGCGAGCAGTTCTTC.